This record covers a single T cell receptor beta chain. Its antigen has not been determined. No much larger clone is present one base from it, and per-base qualities are unavailable. Genomic DNA was extracted from sorted cells for sequencing of the TCRbeta CDR3 region. The immunoSEQ Assay was used for sequencing of TCRbeta CDR3 regions. As stored in TCRdb, this immuneACCESS dataset retains in-frame rearrangements with V and J assigned. A fraction of the clones does not appear; measured against another copy, unresolved V genes explain less than half of the discrepancy, and the remainder lacks a known reason. The sample records under 85,000 clones, over 90% of which are singletons. The ten largest clonotypes hold roughly 6.4% of the sample. The sample is drawn from a study of OX40 agonist ivuxolimab in advanced cancers. Some background on the complete study: Ivuxolimab was a fully human IgG2 agonistic monoclonal antibody targeting the costimulatory receptor OX40 (CD134). Intravenous ivuxolimab was administered to patients every 2 weeks at six dose levels: 0.01, 0.1, 0.3, 1.5, 3 and 10 mg/kg. Among the approximately 54 dose-escalation patients, about 20 had hepatocellular carcinoma, roughly 15 melanoma, 9 renal cell carcinoma and 9 head and neck cancer. In the dose-escalation cohort, around four fifths of patients were male, and the mean age was approximately 60 years, with a range of about 23 to 85. Patients were allowed to have had prior anti-PD-1, anti-PD-L1 or anti-CTLA-4 therapy, and 40% of the dose-escalation patients had been treated with checkpoint inhibitors. Partial responses occurred in three dose-escalation patients: two with cutaneous melanoma and one with hepatocellular carcinoma. The point of sequencing TCRbeta in the periphery was to test whether ivuxolimab changed TCR sequence diversity and drove clonal T-cell expansion. The paper describes the monotherapy dose-escalation part (N of about 54 patients) of the phase I trial of ivuxolimab. Overall results and qualifications from the work: In partial responders in the 0.1-3.0 mg/kg groups, normalized peripheral clonal expansion was found to be among the lowest, especially among CD8+ T cells. The antigen specificity of the clonally expanded peripheral T cells was not determined. At doses of 0.1 to 3.0 mg/kg, clonal expansion of both CD4+ and CD8+ T cells in blood was seen between baseline and week 6. Low levels of normalized T-cell clonal expansion were also seen in some nonresponding patients. After ivuxolimab, expanded clones were on average more numerous among CD8+ T cells than among CD4+ T cells.

Patients with autoimmune disease history or receiving systemic immunosuppression were excluded from the trial. Peripheral blood for TCR sequencing was collected from all dose cohorts at baseline, on cycle 4 day 1, and on cycle 7 day 1. The samples were drawn from a first-in-human, open-label, multicenter phase I dose-escalation trial of ivuxolimab. The trial enrolled adults with locally advanced or metastatic head and neck squamous cell, hepatocellular, melanoma or renal cell carcinoma. Before TCR sequencing, CD4+ and CD8+ T cells were separately sorted from peripheral blood. The origin of this receptor is an adult with an advanced solid tumor such as melanoma, head and neck, liver or kidney cancer. The sample was CD4+ or CD8+ T cells sorted from blood, taken in a trial of the OX40 agonist ivuxolimab.

The DNA is as follows: TGTGCCAGCAGCTCGGGACGGATGAACACTGAAGCTTTCTTT. It translates to CASSSGRMNTEAFF. The chain was built from TRBV5-6 and TRBJ1-1; possibly the D gene is TRBD1, per 5 matching bases. The germline V gene supplies CDR1 SGHDT and CDR2 YYEEEE. V is cut by 3 bases and J by 0 bases, and the space between the germline ends is 9 bases. CDR3 length: 14 amino acids, cysteine to phenylalanine. Only the CDR3 part of the read is kept: 42 bases, read in frame from the first base.